This TCR beta chain is drawn from a study of T cell responses to AZD1222 COVID-19 vaccine. The method was immunoSEQ multiplex PCR; TCRdb's version includes in-frame clones alone and lacks a portion of them. The sample shows over 150,000 clones, 70% to 90% of them seen only once. The study, taken as a whole, reports: Donors in the cohort were predominantly white British and more often female, and clonal diversity was possibly underestimated. Repertoire sampling occurred only after the peak T cell response.

A note on this clone: Its antigen is not known.

The CDR3 is 18 residues long. Trimming at V came to 1 base and at J to 0 bases, leaving 11 bases not matched to a gene. Germline-derived CDR1 and CDR2 are SNHLY and FYNNEI. The origin of this receptor is an adult who received the AZD1222 COVID-19 vaccine. Sequencing used peripheral blood, obtained 28 days after the second AZD1222 dose. The V and J genes are TRBV2 and TRBJ1-2; 7 bases fit TRBD1. The DNA for the CDR3 is TGTGCCAGCAGTGAAGTTTGGAGACAGGGTATCACTAACTATGGCTACACCTTC. Encoded protein: CASSEVWRQGITNYGYTF.